This T cell receptor beta chain derives from a study of blood T cell repertoires in COVID-19. Followed over time, Seattle patients had been enrolled while infection was active. This CDR3 is 13 amino acids long. Germline V gives CDR1 SGHAT, CDR2 FQNNGV. V lost 0 bases to trimming and J lost 11 bases, with 10 bases between them. Sequencing used immunoSEQ multiplex PCR; TCRdb keeps in-frame clones, though not all of them. This table has hundreds of thousands of clones, more than 70% appearing once. The gene calls are TRBV11-2 and TRBJ2-2, with D uncertain. The sequenced sample consisted of peripheral blood. This clonotype was sampled from a woman between 65 and 79 years old with COVID-19, enrolled during active disease. CDR3 sequence (DNA): TGTGCCAGCAGCTTAGATCGGAGCCTCGAGCTGTTTTTT. Encoded protein: CASSLDRSLELFF.